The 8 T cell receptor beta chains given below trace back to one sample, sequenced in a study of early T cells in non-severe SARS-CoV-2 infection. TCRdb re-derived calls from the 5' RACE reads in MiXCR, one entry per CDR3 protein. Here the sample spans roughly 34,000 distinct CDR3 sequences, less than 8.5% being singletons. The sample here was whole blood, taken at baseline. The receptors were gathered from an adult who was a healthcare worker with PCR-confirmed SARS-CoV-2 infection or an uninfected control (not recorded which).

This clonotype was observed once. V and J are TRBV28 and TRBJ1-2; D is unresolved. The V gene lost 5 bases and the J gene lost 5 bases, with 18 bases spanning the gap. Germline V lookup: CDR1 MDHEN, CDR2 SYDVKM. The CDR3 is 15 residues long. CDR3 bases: TGTGCCAGCAGTCCACCAAACCATCTGGTATATGGCTACACCTTC. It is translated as CASSPPNHLVYGYTF.

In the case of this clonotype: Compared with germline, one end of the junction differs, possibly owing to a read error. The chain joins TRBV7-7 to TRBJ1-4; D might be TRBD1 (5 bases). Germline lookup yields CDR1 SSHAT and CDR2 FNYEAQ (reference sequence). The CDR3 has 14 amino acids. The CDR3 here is CASSPSWGDEKLFF. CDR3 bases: TGTGCTAGCAGTCCCTCATGGGGGGACGAAAAACTGTTTTTT.

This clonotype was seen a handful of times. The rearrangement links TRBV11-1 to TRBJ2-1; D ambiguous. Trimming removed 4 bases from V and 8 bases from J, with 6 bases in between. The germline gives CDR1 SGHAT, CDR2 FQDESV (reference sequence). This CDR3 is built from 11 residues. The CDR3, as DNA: TGTGCCAGCAGCTCAGTTTATGAGCAGTTCTTC. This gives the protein CASSSVYEQFF. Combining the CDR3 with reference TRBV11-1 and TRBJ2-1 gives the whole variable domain EAEVAQSPRYKITEKSQAVAFWCDPISGHATLYWYRQILGQGPELLVQFQDESVVDDSQLPKDRFSAERLKGVDSTLKIQPAELGDSAMYLCASSSVYEQFFGPGTRLTVL.

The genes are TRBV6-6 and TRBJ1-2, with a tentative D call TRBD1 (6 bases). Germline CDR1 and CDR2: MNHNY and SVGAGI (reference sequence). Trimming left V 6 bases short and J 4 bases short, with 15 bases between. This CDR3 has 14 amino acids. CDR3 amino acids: CASRRTEVAYGYTF. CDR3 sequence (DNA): TGTGCCAGCAGACGGACAGAGGTCGCCTATGGCTACACCTTC.

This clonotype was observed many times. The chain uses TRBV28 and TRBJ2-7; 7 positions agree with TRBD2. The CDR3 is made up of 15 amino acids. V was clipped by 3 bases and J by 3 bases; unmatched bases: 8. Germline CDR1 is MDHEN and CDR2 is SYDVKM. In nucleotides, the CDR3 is TGTGCCAGCAGTTTTCTCGGCGGGAGTCTCTACGAGCAGTACTTC. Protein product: CASSFLGGSLYEQYF. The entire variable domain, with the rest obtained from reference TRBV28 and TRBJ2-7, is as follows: DVKVTQSSRYLVKRTGEKVFLECVQDMDHENMFWYRQDPGLGLRLIYFSYDVKMKEKGDIPEGYSVSREKKERFSLILESASTNQTSMYLCASSFLGGSLYEQYFGPGTRLTVT.

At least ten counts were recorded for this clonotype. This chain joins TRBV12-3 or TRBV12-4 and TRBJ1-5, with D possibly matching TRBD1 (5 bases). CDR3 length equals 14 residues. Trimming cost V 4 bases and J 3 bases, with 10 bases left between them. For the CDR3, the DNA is TGTGCCAGCAGTTCCAGGGCCCTCAATCAGCCCCAGCATTTT. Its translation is CASSSRALNQPQHF.

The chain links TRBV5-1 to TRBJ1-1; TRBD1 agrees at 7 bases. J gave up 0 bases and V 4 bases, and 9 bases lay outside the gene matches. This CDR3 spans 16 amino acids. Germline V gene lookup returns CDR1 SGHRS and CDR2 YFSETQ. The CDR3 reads CASSTQKTGLNTEAFF. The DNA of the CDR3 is TGCGCCAGCAGCACACAAAAGACAGGGCTGAACACTGAAGCTTTCTTT.

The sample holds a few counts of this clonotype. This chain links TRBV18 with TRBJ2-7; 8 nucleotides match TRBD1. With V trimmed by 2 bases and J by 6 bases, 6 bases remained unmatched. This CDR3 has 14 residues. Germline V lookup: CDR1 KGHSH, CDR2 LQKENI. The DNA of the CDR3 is TGTGCCAGCTCACCAGTCGCAGGGGGCATCGAGCAGTACGTC. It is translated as CASSPVAGGIEQYV.